This TCR beta chain originates from a study of T cells in tuberculosis. Study in general: Sequenced TCRs come from CD1B-GMM tetramer-binding T cells.

The data were produced by immunoSEQ multiplex PCR, yet TCRdb's version contains in-frame clones alone and is incomplete. The sample includes tens of thousands of clones, nearly 95% seen only once; the top ten take 6% to 8%. Germline lookup yields CDR1 GTSNPN and CDR2 SVGIG (reference sequence). With V trimmed by 5 bases and J by 4 bases, 7 bases remained unmatched. This CDR3 is 13 amino acids long. The V call is TRBV30, the J call TRBJ1-1; TRBD1 matches at 7 bases. The sequence derives from a donor aged 10-30 years with latent tuberculosis or without tuberculosis infection. Sequenced sample: PBMCs. The CDR3 DNA reads TGTGCCTGGGGTACATCAGGGGGCACTGAAGCTTTCTTT. This sequence encodes CAWGTSGGTEAFF.